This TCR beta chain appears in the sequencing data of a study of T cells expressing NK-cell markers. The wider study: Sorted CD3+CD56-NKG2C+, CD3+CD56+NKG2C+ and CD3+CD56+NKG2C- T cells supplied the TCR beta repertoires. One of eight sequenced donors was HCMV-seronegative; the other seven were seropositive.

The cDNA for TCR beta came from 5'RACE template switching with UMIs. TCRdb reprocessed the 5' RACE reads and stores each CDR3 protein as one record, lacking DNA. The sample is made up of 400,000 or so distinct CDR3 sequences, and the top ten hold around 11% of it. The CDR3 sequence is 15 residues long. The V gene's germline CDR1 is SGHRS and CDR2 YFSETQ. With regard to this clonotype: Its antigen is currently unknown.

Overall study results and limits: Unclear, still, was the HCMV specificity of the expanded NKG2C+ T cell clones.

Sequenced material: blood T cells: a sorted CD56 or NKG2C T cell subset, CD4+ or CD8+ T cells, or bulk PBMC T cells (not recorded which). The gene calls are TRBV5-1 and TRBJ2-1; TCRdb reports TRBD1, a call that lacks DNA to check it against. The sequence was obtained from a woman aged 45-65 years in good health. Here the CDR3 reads CASSFGTGGTNEQFF.